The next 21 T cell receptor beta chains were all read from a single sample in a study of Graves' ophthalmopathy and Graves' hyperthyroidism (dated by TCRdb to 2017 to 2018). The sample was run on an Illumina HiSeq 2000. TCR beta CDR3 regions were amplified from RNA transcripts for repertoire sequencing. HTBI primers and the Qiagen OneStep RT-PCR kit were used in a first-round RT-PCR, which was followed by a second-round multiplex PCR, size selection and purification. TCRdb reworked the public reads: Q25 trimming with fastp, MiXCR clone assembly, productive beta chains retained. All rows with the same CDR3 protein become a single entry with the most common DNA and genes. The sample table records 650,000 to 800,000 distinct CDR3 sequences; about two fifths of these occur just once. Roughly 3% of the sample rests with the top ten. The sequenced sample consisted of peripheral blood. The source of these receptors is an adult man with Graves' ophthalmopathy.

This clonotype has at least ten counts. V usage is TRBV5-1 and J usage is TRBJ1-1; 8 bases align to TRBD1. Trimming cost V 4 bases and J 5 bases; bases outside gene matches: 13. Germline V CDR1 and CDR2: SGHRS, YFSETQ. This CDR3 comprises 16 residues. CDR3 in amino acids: CASSQRTGKDKTEAFF. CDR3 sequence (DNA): TGCGCCAGCAGCCAGAGGACAGGGAAGGACAAAACTGAAGCTTTCTTT.

CDR3 in DNA: TGCAGCAGTCCCGGGGACGTAACTAATGAAAAACTGTTTTTT. Translating gives CSSPGDVTNEKLFF. The J gene is TRBJ1-4, the V gene TRBV29-1; a weak D match, TRBD1 (5 bases). This CDR3 region has 14 residues. Trimming pared 8 bases from V and 1 base from J, leaving 14 bases between. CDR1 and CDR2 (germline): SQVTM, ANQGSEA.

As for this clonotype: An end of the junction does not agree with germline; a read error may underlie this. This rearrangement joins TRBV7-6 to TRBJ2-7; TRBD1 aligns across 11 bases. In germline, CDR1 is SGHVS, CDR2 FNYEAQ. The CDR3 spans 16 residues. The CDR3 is CATSSPGTGGSYEQYF. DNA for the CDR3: TGTGCCACCAGCAGCCCCGGGACAGGGGGGTCCTACGAGCAGTACTTC.

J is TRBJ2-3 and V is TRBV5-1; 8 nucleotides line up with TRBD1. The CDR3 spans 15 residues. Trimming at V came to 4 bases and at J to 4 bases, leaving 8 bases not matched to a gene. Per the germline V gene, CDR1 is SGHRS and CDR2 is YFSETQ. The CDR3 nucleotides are TGCGCCAGCAGCGGAAGACAGGGGCAAGCAGATACGCAGTATTTT. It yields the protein CASSGRQGQADTQYF.

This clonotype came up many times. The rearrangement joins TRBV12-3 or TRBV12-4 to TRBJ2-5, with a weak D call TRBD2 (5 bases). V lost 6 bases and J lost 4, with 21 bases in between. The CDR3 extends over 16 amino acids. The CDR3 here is CASRPGVGLVGETQYF. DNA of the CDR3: TGTGCCAGCAGACCCGGGGTCGGGTTAGTAGGAGAGACCCAGTACTTC.

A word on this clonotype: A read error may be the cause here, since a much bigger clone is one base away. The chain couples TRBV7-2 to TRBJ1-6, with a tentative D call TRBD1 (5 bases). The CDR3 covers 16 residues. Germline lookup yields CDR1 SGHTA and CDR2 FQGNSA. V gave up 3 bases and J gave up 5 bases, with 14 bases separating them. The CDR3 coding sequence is TGTGCCAGCAGCTTCGCCCAGGGTTCCCATAATTCACCCCTCCACTTT. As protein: CASSFAQGSHNSPLHF.

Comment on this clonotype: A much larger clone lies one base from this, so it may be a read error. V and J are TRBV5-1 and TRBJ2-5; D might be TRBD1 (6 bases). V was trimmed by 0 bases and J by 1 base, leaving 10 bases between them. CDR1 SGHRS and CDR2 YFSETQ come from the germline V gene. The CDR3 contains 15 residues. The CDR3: CASSLGDTLQETQYF. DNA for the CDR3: TGCGCCAGCAGCTTGGGGGACACCCTCCAAGAGACCCAGTACTTC. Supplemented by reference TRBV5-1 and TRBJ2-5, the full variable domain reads KAGVTQTPRYLIKTRGQQVTLSCSPISGHRSVSWYQQTPGQGLQFLFEYFSETQRNKGNFPGRFSGRQFSNSRSEMNVSTLELGDSALYLCASSLGDTLQETQYFGPGTRLLVL.

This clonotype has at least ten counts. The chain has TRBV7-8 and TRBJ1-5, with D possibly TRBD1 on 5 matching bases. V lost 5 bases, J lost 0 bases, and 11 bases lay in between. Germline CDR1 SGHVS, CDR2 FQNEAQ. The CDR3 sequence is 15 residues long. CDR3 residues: CASSRGRISNQPQHF. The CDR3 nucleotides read TGTGCCAGCAGCCGGGGACGGATTAGCAATCAGCCCCAGCATTTT.

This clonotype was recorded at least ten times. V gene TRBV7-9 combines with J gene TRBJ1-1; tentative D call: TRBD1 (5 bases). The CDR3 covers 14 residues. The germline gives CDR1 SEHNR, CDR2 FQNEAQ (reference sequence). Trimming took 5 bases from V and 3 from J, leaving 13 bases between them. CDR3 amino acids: CASSPDVGDTEAFF. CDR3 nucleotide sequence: TGTGCCAGCAGCCCTGATGTGGGGGACACTGAAGCTTTCTTT. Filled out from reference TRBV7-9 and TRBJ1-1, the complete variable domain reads DTGVSQNPRHKITKRGQNVTFRCDPISEHNRLYWYRQTLGQGPEFLTYFQNEAQLEKSRLLSDRFSAERPKGSFSTLEIQRTEQGDSAMYLCASSPDVGDTEAFFGQGTRLTVV.

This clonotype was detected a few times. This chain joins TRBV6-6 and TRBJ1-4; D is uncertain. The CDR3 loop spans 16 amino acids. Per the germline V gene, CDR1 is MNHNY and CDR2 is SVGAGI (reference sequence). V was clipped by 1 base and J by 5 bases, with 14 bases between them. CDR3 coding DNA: TGTGCCAGCAGTTACTTGGCCGCGGCATTAAATGAAAAACTGTTTTTT. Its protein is CASSYLAAALNEKLFF.

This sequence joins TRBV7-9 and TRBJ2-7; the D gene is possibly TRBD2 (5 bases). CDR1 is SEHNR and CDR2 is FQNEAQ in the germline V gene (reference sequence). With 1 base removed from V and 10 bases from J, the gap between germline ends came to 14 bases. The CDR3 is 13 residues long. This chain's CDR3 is CASSLDSGSIQYF. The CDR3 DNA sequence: TGTGCCAGCAGCTTAGACTCGGGGAGCATACAGTACTTC.

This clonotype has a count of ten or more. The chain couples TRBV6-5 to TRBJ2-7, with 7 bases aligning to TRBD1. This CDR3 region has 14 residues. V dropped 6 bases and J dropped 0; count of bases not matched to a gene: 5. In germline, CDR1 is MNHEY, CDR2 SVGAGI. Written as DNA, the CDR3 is TGTGCCAGCAGGAGGGACAGCCTCTCCTACGAGCAGTACTTC. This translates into CASRRDSLSYEQYF.

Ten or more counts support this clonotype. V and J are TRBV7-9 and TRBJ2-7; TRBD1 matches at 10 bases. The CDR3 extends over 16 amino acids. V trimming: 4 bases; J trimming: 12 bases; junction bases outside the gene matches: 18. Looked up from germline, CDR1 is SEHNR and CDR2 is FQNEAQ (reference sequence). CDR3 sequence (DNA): TGTGCCAGCAGCTCAACTTTAACGGGACAGGGGAAGTCTCCGTACTTC. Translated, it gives CASSSTLTGQGKSPYF. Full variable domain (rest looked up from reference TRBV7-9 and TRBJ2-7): DTGVSQNPRHKITKRGQNVTFRCDPISEHNRLYWYRQTLGQGPEFLTYFQNEAQLEKSRLLSDRFSAERPKGSFSTLEIQRTEQGDSAMYLCASSSTLTGQGKSPYFGPGTRLTVT.

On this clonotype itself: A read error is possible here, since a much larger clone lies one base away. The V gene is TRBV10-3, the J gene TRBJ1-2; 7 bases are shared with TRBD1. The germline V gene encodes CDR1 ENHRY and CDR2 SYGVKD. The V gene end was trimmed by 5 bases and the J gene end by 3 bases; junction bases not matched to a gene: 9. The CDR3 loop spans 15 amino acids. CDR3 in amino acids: CAISPRQGDYYGYTF. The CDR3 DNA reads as TGTGCCATCAGTCCACGACAGGGTGACTACTATGGCTACACCTTC.

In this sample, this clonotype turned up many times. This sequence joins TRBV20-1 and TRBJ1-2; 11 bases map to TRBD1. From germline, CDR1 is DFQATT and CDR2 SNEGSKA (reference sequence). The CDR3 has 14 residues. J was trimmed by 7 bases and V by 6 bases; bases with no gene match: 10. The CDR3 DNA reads TGCAGTGCAACTCCGGGACAGGGGGAAGGTGGCTACACCTTC. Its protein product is CSATPGQGEGGYTF.

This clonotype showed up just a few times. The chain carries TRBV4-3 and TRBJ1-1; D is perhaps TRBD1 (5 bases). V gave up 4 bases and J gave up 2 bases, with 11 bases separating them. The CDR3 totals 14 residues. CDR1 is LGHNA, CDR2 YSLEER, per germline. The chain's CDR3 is CASSRGEINTEAFF. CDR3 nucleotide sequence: TGCGCCAGCAGCCGAGGGGAGATAAACACTGAAGCTTTCTTT.

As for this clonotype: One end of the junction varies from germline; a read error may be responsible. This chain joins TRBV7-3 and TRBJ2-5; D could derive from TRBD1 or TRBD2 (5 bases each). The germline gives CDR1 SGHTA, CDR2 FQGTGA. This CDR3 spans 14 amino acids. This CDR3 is CAGSYPSGLRTQYF. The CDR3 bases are TGTGCCGGCAGCTACCCTTCGGGGCTACGGACCCAGTACTTC.

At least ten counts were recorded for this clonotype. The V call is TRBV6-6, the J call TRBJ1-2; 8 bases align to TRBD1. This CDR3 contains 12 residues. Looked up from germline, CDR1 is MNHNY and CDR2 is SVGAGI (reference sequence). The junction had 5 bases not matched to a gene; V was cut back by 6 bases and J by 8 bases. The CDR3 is CASRQDRGGYTF. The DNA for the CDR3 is TGTGCCAGCAGACAAGACAGGGGCGGCTACACCTTC.

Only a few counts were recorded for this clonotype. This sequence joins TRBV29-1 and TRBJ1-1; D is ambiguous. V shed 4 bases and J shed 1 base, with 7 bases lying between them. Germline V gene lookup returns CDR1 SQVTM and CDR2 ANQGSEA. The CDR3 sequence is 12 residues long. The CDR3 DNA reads TGCAGCGTTGGGGCCGGGAACACTGAAGCTTTCTTT. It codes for CSVGAGNTEAFF.

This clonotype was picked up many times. The chain's CDR3 is CASSEAQGETQYF. DNA of the CDR3: TGTGCCAGCAGTGAAGCGCAGGGCGAGACCCAGTACTTC. The chain uses TRBV6-1 and TRBJ2-5, with a tentative D call TRBD1 (5 bases). The CDR3 consists of 13 residues. Trimming stripped 0 bases from V and 5 bases from J, with 7 bases between. CDR1 and CDR2 (germline): MNHNS, SASEGT.

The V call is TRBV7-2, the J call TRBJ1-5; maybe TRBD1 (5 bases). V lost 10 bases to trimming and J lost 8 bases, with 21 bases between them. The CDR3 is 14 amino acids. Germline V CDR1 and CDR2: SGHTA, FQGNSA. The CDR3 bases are TGTGCCACTACTAGCGGGGGGGGTGGTGAGCCCCAGCATTTT. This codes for CATTSGGGGEPQHF.